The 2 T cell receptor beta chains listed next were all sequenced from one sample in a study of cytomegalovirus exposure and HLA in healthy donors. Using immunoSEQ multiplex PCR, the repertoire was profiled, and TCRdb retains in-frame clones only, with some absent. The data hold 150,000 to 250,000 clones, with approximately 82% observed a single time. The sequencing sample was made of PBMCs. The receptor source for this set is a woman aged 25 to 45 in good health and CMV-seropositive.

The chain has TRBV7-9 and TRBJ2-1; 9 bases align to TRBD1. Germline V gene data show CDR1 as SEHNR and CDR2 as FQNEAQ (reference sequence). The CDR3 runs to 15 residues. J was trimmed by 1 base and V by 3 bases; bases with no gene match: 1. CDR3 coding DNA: TGTGCCAGCAGCTTCGGGACAGGGTCCTACAATGAGCAGTTCTTC. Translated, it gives CASSFGTGSYNEQFF.

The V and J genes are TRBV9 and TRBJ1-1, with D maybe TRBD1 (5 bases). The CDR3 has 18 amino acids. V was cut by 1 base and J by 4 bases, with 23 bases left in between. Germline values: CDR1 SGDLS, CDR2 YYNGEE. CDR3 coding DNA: TGTGCCAGCAGCGTAACCGGTAGATCTCAGGGCAGACTCACTGAAGCTTTCTTT. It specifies CASSVTGRSQGRLTEAFF.